Shown below are 20 T cell receptor beta chains from a single sample sequenced in a study of shared clonotypes between healthy human individuals. Produced via immunoSEQ multiplex PCR; TCRdb's table is partial and in-frame only. Of some 2,500,000 clones in the sample, approximately 90% were seen once. Sequencing input: naive CD4+ T cells from PBMCs. Subset denoted: CD45RA+ positively selected. The receptors originated from a man aged 18-30 years in good health. Some clones in this sample may be carry-over from other donors' samples.

Here the CDR3 reads CASSKRRGPGNTIYF. CDR3 bases: TGTGCCAGCAGCAAACGCAGGGGACCTGGAAACACCATATATTTT. The V gene is TRBV21-1, the J gene TRBJ1-3; whether TRBD1, the table's D call, matches the DNA was not checked. TRBV21-1 is recorded as a pseudogene. The CDR3 spans 15 residues.

This sequence joins TRBV18 and TRBJ2-1, with D unclear. Deletions cut 3 bases from V and 8 bases from J, with 23 bases between. The CDR3 is made up of 17 amino acids. Germline-derived CDR1 and CDR2 are KGHSH and LQKENI. For the CDR3, the DNA is TGTGCCAGCTCACCCTCCTTATACGCCGGACCAGGCGATGAGCAGTTCTTC. It yields the protein CASSPSLYAGPGDEQFF.

The CDR3 reads CASSLGLASHEQYF. The CDR3 DNA sequence: TGTGCCAGCAGTTTAGGGCTAGCCAGCCACGAGCAGTACTTC. This chain joins TRBV28 and TRBJ2-7; D might be TRBD2 (5 bases). The CDR3 extends over 14 amino acids. Per the germline V gene, CDR1 is MDHEN and CDR2 is SYDVKM. V was pared by 2 bases and J by 5 bases, with 13 bases between.

The chain couples TRBV6-1 to TRBJ1-5, with a tentative D call TRBD1 (5 bases). V lost 3 bases to trimming and J lost 3 bases, with 12 bases between them. There are 15 residues in the CDR3. Germline CDR1 reads MNHNS; CDR2 reads SASEGT. The CDR3 reads CASSDIQGYNQPQHF. CDR3 DNA sequence: TGTGCCAGCAGTGATATCCAGGGTTACAATCAGCCCCAGCATTTT.

The V gene is TRBV19, the J gene TRBJ1-4; D unclear. Per the germline V gene, CDR1 is LNHDA and CDR2 is SQIVND (reference sequence). The CDR3 covers 15 residues. V gave up 11 bases and J gave up 3 bases, with 19 bases separating them. Here the CDR3 reads CASREAGGANEKLFF. The DNA of the CDR3 is TGTGCCTCTAGAGAAGCGGGTGGGGCTAATGAAAAACTGTTTTTT.

The chain recombines TRBV6-1 with TRBJ1-3, with a tentative D call TRBD1 (6 bases). This CDR3 is built from 15 residues. Germline CDR1 is MNHNS and CDR2 is SASEGT. V shed 6 bases and J shed 3 bases, with 15 bases lying between them. For the CDR3, the DNA is TGTGCCAGCAGGAGCCGGGGGGCGAGTGGAAACACCATATATTTT. Translated: CASRSRGASGNTIYF.

This chain links TRBV7-2 with TRBJ2-3; D unclear. Germline CDR1 is SGHTA and CDR2 is FQGNSA. This CDR3 is 15 amino acids long. The V end lost 2 bases, the J end lost 4 bases, and 13 bases lay between the germline ends. CDR3 coding DNA: TGTGCCAGCAGCTTAAGGAATGGTGTCGCAGATACGCAGTATTTT. Protein sequence: CASSLRNGVADTQYF.

With regard to this clone: The sample has other DNA sequences that encode this CDR3 too. J is TRBJ2-3 and V is TRBV7-9; D is ambiguous. V was clipped by 3 bases and J by 1 base, with 5 bases between them. The CDR3 extends over 13 amino acids. Per the germline V gene, CDR1 is SEHNR and CDR2 is FQNEAQ (reference sequence). CDR3 sequence (DNA): TGTGCCAGCAGCTTTCGGGGCACAGATACGCAGTATTTT. This translates into CASSFRGTDTQYF.

The chain combines TRBV7-9 with TRBJ2-7; TRBD1 might be the D (6 bases). CDR1 and CDR2 (germline): SEHNR, FQNEAQ (reference sequence). V lost 5 bases to trimming and J lost 3 bases, with 20 bases between them. The CDR3 length is 16 residues. In DNA form, the CDR3 reads TGTGCCAGCAGCCAAGGGGGAAGTAAGGGTTTCTACGAGCAGTACTTC. Its protein product is CASSQGGSKGFYEQYF.

The chain carries TRBV5-4 and TRBJ2-2; D is possibly TRBD1 (6 bases). Germline V lookup: CDR1 SGHNT, CDR2 YYREEE (reference sequence). This CDR3 region has 16 residues. Trimming took 4 bases from V and 3 from J, leaving 16 bases between them. CDR3 loop: CASSTAGGVDTGELFF. The CDR3 coding sequence is TGTGCCAGCAGCACTGCTGGGGGCGTCGACACCGGGGAGCTGTTTTTT.

The chain has TRBV5-1 and TRBJ2-1; 9 bases align to TRBD2. J was trimmed by 12 bases and V by 1 base; bases with no gene match: 5. The CDR3 runs 13 residues. Germline CDR1 and CDR2: SGHRS and YFSETQ. In DNA form, the CDR3 reads TGCGCCAGCAGCTTGAGCGGGAGGAGCGGGCAGTTCTTC. Protein sequence: CASSLSGRSGQFF.

This chain joins TRBV27 and TRBJ1-4; D is perhaps TRBD1 (6 bases). V was cut by 2 bases and J by 8 bases, with 18 bases left in between. In germline, CDR1 is MNHEY, CDR2 SMNVEV (reference sequence). The CDR3 runs 16 residues. The CDR3 DNA sequence: TGTGCCAGCAGTTTACTTCGGACACAGGGAACCGAAAAACTGTTTTTT. This encodes CASSLLRTQGTEKLFF.

This chain connects TRBV6-1 to TRBJ2-5; 11 positions agree with TRBD2. Germline CDR1 reads MNHNS; CDR2 reads SASEGT. V was pared by 6 bases and J by 2 bases, with 5 bases of the junction left unmatched. The CDR3 has 15 residues. In DNA, the CDR3 is TGTGCCAGCAGCAAACTAGCGGGAGTACAAGAGACCCAGTACTTC. It specifies CASSKLAGVQETQYF.

The chain has TRBV30 and TRBJ1-2; weak D call: TRBD1 (6 bases). This CDR3 comprises 13 residues. With 4 bases removed from V and 7 bases from J, the gap between germline ends came to 16 bases. Germline values: CDR1 GTSNPN, CDR2 SVGIG (reference sequence). The chain's CDR3 is CAWKGGGGLGYTF. The CDR3 DNA reads TGTGCCTGGAAAGGGGGTGGTGGGCTTGGCTACACCTTC.

DNA for the CDR3: TGTGCCAGTAGTACAGGGACAGGGAGGGCTGGGGCCAACGTCCTGACTTTC. It yields the protein CASSTGTGRAGANVLTF. The chain recombines TRBV19 with TRBJ2-6; 9 bases are shared with TRBD1. This CDR3 has 17 residues. Germline V gives CDR1 LNHDA, CDR2 SQIVND (reference sequence). Losses at the gene ends were 4 bases for V and 2 bases for J; bases not matched to a gene: 6.

The genes are TRBV30 and TRBJ1-4; D not certain. The CDR3 sequence is 15 residues long. CDR1 and CDR2 from the germline V gene are GTSNPN and SVGIG (reference sequence). V was shortened by 2 bases and J by 0 bases, with 10 bases between the two germline ends. The CDR3 is CAWSPNHATNEKLFF. The CDR3 DNA reads as TGTGCCTGGAGTCCCAACCATGCAACTAATGAAAAACTGTTTTTT.

The rearrangement joins TRBV7-9 to TRBJ2-1; D might be TRBD1 or TRBD2, each matching 5 bases. Trimming shortened V by 4 bases and J by 9 bases, and 13 bases separated the two germline ends. CDR1 is SEHNR and CDR2 is FQNEAQ in the germline V gene (reference sequence). CDR3 length equals 13 residues. CDR3 protein: CASSSRGASEQFF. In DNA form, the CDR3 reads TGTGCCAGCAGCTCCCGAGGGGCGTCTGAGCAGTTCTTC.

In nucleotides, the CDR3 is TGTGCCATCGACAGCCCCACCGGGGAGCTGTTTTTT. Its protein is CAIDSPTGELFF. The chain joins TRBV10-3 to TRBJ2-2; D may be TRBD1 (5 bases). With 8 bases removed from V and 4 bases from J, the gap between germline ends came to 8 bases. The CDR3 has 12 amino acids. CDR1 and CDR2 from the germline V gene are ENHRY and SYGVKD.

The chain combines TRBV27 with TRBJ1-1, with D hard to call. Deletions cut 6 bases from V and 1 base from J, with 12 bases between. The length of the CDR3 is 14 residues. CDR1 is MNHEY, CDR2 SMNVEV, per germline (reference sequence). DNA for the CDR3: TGTGCCAGCAGACCCCCTTGGGCGAACACTGAAGCTTTCTTT. Its translation: CASRPPWANTEAFF.

About this clone itself: Compared with germline, one end of the junction differs, possibly owing to a read error. The chain combines TRBV6-1 with TRBJ2-1; possibly TRBD2 for D (7 bases). Looked up from germline, CDR1 is MNHNS and CDR2 is SASEGT. The CDR3 runs 11 residues. CDR3: CASREVGGAFF. In nucleotides, the CDR3 is TGTGCCAGCAGGGAAGTTGGGGGGGCGTTCTTC.